This T cell receptor beta chain was retrieved from a study of response to subunit inactivated influenza vaccine. Germline lookup yields CDR1 MDHEN and CDR2 SYDVKM. This CDR3 is built from 16 residues. V was clipped by 6 bases and J by 1 base, with 18 bases between them. TCRdb redid the calling of the RT-PCR reads with MiXCR, one entry per CDR3 protein. The table shows a few hundred thousand distinct CDR3 sequences, with around 10% occurring only once. The sample holds a few counts of this clonotype. This sample also belongs to another study, concerning T cells expressing NK-cell markers. Per that paper: A 5'RACE template switching approach incorporating UMIs was used to make TCR beta cDNA.

The clonotype comes from a man between 50 and 59 years old who received an inactivated influenza vaccine. The chain is built from TRBV28 and TRBJ1-2; D might be TRBD1 (6 bases). Here the sequenced sample was PBMCs from blood, taken on the day of vaccination. The CDR3 sequence is CASSPQGAPFNYGYTF. The DNA of the CDR3 is TGTGCCAGCAGCCCACAGGGAGCCCCCTTTAACTATGGCTACACCTTC.